These 21 T cell receptor beta chains originate from one sample sequenced in a study of blood T cell repertoires in COVID-19. The method was immunoSEQ multiplex PCR; TCRdb's version includes in-frame clones alone and lacks a portion of them. The sample yields around 150,000 clones, more than 75% seen once. The sequenced sample consisted of peripheral blood. Every receptor here comes from a man aged 65 to 85 with acute or convalescent COVID-19.

Turning to this clone: At one of its ends the junction is not consistent with the germline gene, which may arise from a read error. V usage is TRBV6-5 and J usage is TRBJ1-1, with D possibly being TRBD1 (5 bases). Germline CDR1 MNHEY, CDR2 SVGAGI. The CDR3 length is 13 residues. The CDR3 region is CARRNGGGTEAFF. Here the CDR3 DNA reads TGTGCCCGCAGAAACGGGGGGGGGACTGAAGCTTTCTTT.

The V gene is TRBV3-1 (or the pseudogene TRBV3-2), the J gene TRBJ1-1; D gene uncertain. With 0 bases removed from V and 6 bases from J, the gap between germline ends came to 5 bases. The CDR3 is 12 residues long. Germline CDR1 reads LGHDT; CDR2 reads YNNKEL (reference sequence). This CDR3 reads CASSQEGPEAFF. Here the CDR3 DNA reads TGTGCCAGCAGCCAAGAGGGCCCTGAAGCTTTCTTT.

The CDR3 sequence: CASSQGQLDTQETQYF. The CDR3 coding sequence is TGCGCCAGCAGCCAAGGACAACTAGATACCCAAGAGACCCAGTACTTC. V usage is TRBV4-1 and J usage is TRBJ2-5; D is possibly TRBD2 (5 bases). Trimming stripped 1 base from V and 1 base from J, with 13 bases between. Germline assignment: CDR1 MGHRA and CDR2 YSYEKL. The CDR3 loop spans 16 amino acids.

The V and J genes are TRBV7-8 and TRBJ1-2, with a possible D match to TRBD1 (6 bases). CDR3 size: 13 residues. Per the germline V gene, CDR1 is SGHVS and CDR2 is FQNEAQ. V gave up 8 bases and J gave up 6 bases, with 16 bases separating them. The CDR3 spells CASAKQGRDGYTF. The CDR3 region has the DNA TGTGCCAGCGCCAAACAGGGTCGGGATGGCTACACCTTC.

The chain recombines TRBV2 with TRBJ1-2; unclear D gene. The CDR3 is 14 residues long. Germline CDR1 and CDR2: SNHLY and FYNNEI. The germline V and J ends were trimmed by 10 bases and 5 bases, with 20 bases remaining between them. For the CDR3, the DNA is TGTGCCACCAGGAACAGCGGGCGGTGGTATGGCTACACCTTC. It yields the protein CATRNSGRWYGYTF. The whole variable domain, remainder taken from reference TRBV2 and TRBJ1-2, is EPEVTQTPSHQVTQMGQEVILRCVPISNHLYFYWYRQILGQKVEFLVSFYNNEISEKSEIFDDQFSVERPDGSNFTLKIRSTKLEDSAMYFCATRNSGRWYGYTFGSGTRLTVV.

The chain has TRBV14 and TRBJ2-1; D call uncertain. CDR1 and CDR2 from the germline V gene are SGHDN and FVKESK. The CDR3 totals 12 residues. The V end was cut by 0 bases, the J end by 9 bases, with 6 bases between. The CDR3 nucleotides are TGTGCCAGCAGCCAAGAATGGGCTGAGCAGTTCTTC. Encoded protein: CASSQEWAEQFF.

The chain joins TRBV6-5 to TRBJ1-4, with 10 nucleotides matching TRBD1. V trimming: 6 bases; J trimming: 10 bases; junction bases outside the gene matches: 11. Germline CDR1 MNHEY, CDR2 SVGAGI. This CDR3 region has 15 residues. In nucleotides, the CDR3 is TGTGCCAGCAGCCGTGATGGGACAGGGGACCGAAAACTGTTTTTT. Translation gives CASSRDGTGDRKLFF.

This chain uses TRBV18 with TRBJ1-1; 10 nucleotides match TRBD1. CDR1 and CDR2 from the germline V gene are KGHSH and LQKENI. The length of the CDR3 is 16 residues. The junction had 12 bases not matched to a gene; V was cut back by 5 bases and J by 6 bases. This CDR3 is CASSGRGQGISSEAFF. In nucleotides, the CDR3 is TGTGCCAGCTCAGGTAGGGGACAGGGGATCTCCTCTGAAGCTTTCTTT.

Only one count was recorded for this clone. The chain carries TRBV5-1 and TRBJ1-4; possibly TRBD1 for D (5 bases). Per the germline V gene, CDR1 is SGHRS and CDR2 is YFSETQ. Trimming cost V 6 bases and J 8 bases, with 17 bases left between them. This CDR3 has 14 residues. CDR3 in DNA: TGCGCCAGCACCCTGGGGTCCGGGGGGGAAAAACTGTTTTTT. Translation gives CASTLGSGGEKLFF.

The chain uses TRBV5-1 and TRBJ1-1; possible D gene TRBD1, 6 bases. V lost 4 bases to trimming and J lost 1 base, with 17 bases between them. Per the germline V gene, CDR1 is SGHRS and CDR2 is YFSETQ. CDR3 size: 16 residues. CDR3 nucleotides: TGCGCCAGCAGCCGTTCCACAGGGCGCTGGAACACTGAAGCTTTCTTT. Translating it yields CASSRSTGRWNTEAFF.

The chain couples TRBV11-2 to TRBJ2-7; 9 bases match TRBD1. The germline V gene encodes CDR1 SGHAT and CDR2 FQNNGV. J gave up 3 bases and V 6 bases, and 0 bases lay outside the gene matches. The CDR3 loop spans 12 amino acids. DNA for the CDR3: TGTGCCAGCAGGGACAGGGGCTACGAGCAGTACTTC. Its protein product is CASRDRGYEQYF.

The chain links TRBV2 to TRBJ2-1; D not certain. Germline loops: CDR1 SNHLY, CDR2 FYNNEI. Trimming left V 0 bases short and J 1 base short, with 7 bases between. This CDR3 spans 15 amino acids. In DNA, the CDR3 is TGTGCCAGCAGTGAAGCGCAGGCTTCCTACAATGAGCAGTTCTTC. Amino acids: CASSEAQASYNEQFF.

The chain links TRBV5-6 to TRBJ1-2; the match to TRBD1 covers 9 bases. The CDR3 covers 14 residues. Germline values: CDR1 SGHDT, CDR2 YYEEEE. The V segment lost 2 bases and the J segment 5 bases; nucleotides outside the gene matches: 4. The CDR3 loop is CASSFDRGDYGYTF. CDR3 nucleotides: TGTGCCAGCAGCTTCGACAGGGGGGATTATGGCTACACCTTC.

This rearrangement joins TRBV9 to TRBJ2-1; the match to TRBD2 covers 8 bases. Germline CDR1 and CDR2: SGDLS and YYNGEE. The V gene end was trimmed by 4 bases and the J gene end by 1 base; junction bases not matched to a gene: 10. This CDR3 has 17 residues. The CDR3 DNA follows: TGTGCCAGCAGCCGAGGGGTCATAGCGGGGTCCTACAATGAGCAGTTCTTC. Residues: CASSRGVIAGSYNEQFF.

This clone was observed a single time. V usage is TRBV5-4 and J usage is TRBJ1-1; 10 bases are shared with TRBD1. J lost 0 bases, V lost 1 base, and 6 bases had no gene match. The CDR3 runs to 17 residues. CDR1 is SGHNT and CDR2 is YYREEE in the germline V gene (reference sequence). The DNA of the CDR3 is TGTGCCAGCAGCTTGACGGGACAGGGGTTGCTGAACACTGAAGCTTTCTTT. As protein: CASSLTGQGLLNTEAFF.

In this sample, this clone turned up once. The V call is TRBV19, the J call TRBJ2-2, with D possibly TRBD1 on 5 matching bases. This CDR3 is built from 17 residues. V gave up 5 bases and J gave up 7 bases, with 23 bases separating them. In germline, CDR1 is LNHDA, CDR2 SQIVND (reference sequence). The CDR3 DNA sequence: TGTGCCAGTAGTGATGCAGGGTTAGGTCGGGTTGGCGGGGAGCTGTTTTTT. Translation gives CASSDAGLGRVGGELFF.

The V and J genes are TRBV5-1 and TRBJ2-3, with 12 bases fitting TRBD2. The ends lost 2 bases at V and 5 bases at J; junction bases unmatched: 18. Germline CDR1 reads SGHRS; CDR2 reads YFSETQ. This CDR3 is 20 amino acids long. CDR3 protein: CASSFYMAGLAGRKGDTQYF. In DNA, the CDR3 is TGCGCCAGCAGCTTTTATATGGCGGGACTAGCGGGTCGGAAAGGAGATACGCAGTATTTT.

This rearrangement joins TRBV3-1 (or the pseudogene TRBV3-2) to TRBJ1-2, with 10 bases lining up with TRBD1. V was pared by 2 bases and J by 6 bases, with 3 bases of the junction left unmatched. CDR1 and CDR2 from the germline V gene are LGHDT and YNNKEL (reference sequence). CDR3 size: 14 residues. The CDR3 DNA reads TGTGCCAGCAGCCAATCTGGGACAGGGGATGGCTACACCTTC. Its protein product is CASSQSGTGDGYTF.

The J gene is TRBJ1-2, the V gene TRBV5-1; possibly TRBD1 for D (6 bases). Deletions cut 6 bases from V and 4 bases from J, with 22 bases between. Germline V lookup: CDR1 SGHRS, CDR2 YFSETQ. This CDR3 is built from 16 residues. The CDR3 reads CASTLLPGVIGYGYTF. CDR3 bases: TGCGCCAGCACCCTCCTCCCAGGGGTCATCGGCTATGGCTACACCTTC.

The gene calls are TRBV28 and TRBJ2-1, with 11 bases lining up with TRBD1. J gave up 8 bases and V 3 bases, and 0 bases lay outside the gene matches. The V gene's germline CDR1 is MDHEN and CDR2 SYDVKM. This CDR3 region has 13 residues. The CDR3 nucleotides are TGTGCCAGCAGTTTGGGACAGGGGGATGAGCAGTTCTTC. This codes for CASSLGQGDEQFF.

This clone has a handful of counts. The chain employs TRBV6-6 and TRBJ1-1; TRBD1 agrees at 8 bases. Germline CDR1 reads MNHNY; CDR2 reads SVGAGI (reference sequence). The CDR3 runs 18 residues. V lost 5 bases, J lost 2 bases, and 16 bases stayed unmatched. The CDR3 region has the DNA TGTGCCAGCAGTCCACCGAACAGACAGGGGAGCGGAAACACTGAAGCTTTCTTT. Protein product: CASSPPNRQGSGNTEAFF.